The 12 T cell receptor beta chains given below trace back to one sample, sequenced in a study of early T cells in non-severe SARS-CoV-2 infection. TCRdb used MiXCR to reprocess the 5' RACE reads, holding one entry per CDR3 protein. The data hold some 57,000 distinct CDR3 sequences, with about 10% observed a single time. Sequenced input: whole blood. The receptors derive from an adult who was a healthcare worker with PCR-confirmed SARS-CoV-2 infection or an uninfected control (not recorded which).

The gene calls are TRBV11-2 and TRBJ2-3; D may be TRBD2 (5 bases). Trimming shortened V by 7 bases and J by 5 bases, and 13 bases separated the two germline ends. CDR3 length: 13 residues. Germline assignment: CDR1 SGHAT and CDR2 FQNNGV. CDR3 sequence (DNA): TGTGCCAGCATCAGCTCACGGGGAGATACGCAGTATTTT. This sequence encodes CASISSRGDTQYF.

This chain connects TRBV7-9 to TRBJ2-5; D remains ambiguous. Trimming took 5 bases from V and 3 from J, leaving 16 bases between them. CDR1 SEHNR and CDR2 FQNEAQ come from the germline V gene (reference sequence). CDR3 length: 15 residues. The chain's CDR3 is CASSTPLAQEETQYF. The CDR3 DNA sequence: TGTGCCAGCAGCACCCCCCTGGCGCAGGAAGAGACCCAGTACTTC. The whole variable domain, filled in from reference TRBV7-9 and TRBJ2-5, reads DTGVSQNPRHKITKRGQNVTFRCDPISEHNRLYWYRQTLGQGPEFLTYFQNEAQLEKSRLLSDRFSAERPKGSFSTLEIQRTEQGDSAMYLCASSTPLAQEETQYFGPGTRLLVL.

This clonotype was seen a handful of times. V usage is TRBV18 and J usage is TRBJ2-5; the match to TRBD1 covers 7 bases. V was clipped by 6 bases and J by 2 bases; unmatched bases: 9. CDR1 and CDR2 from the germline V gene are KGHSH and LQKENI. CDR3 size: 15 residues. This chain's CDR3 is CASSPQQGWQETQYF. The CDR3 coding sequence is TGTGCCAGCTCTCCTCAACAGGGGTGGCAAGAGACCCAGTACTTC.

Ten or more counts support this clonotype. This sequence joins TRBV20-1 and TRBJ2-7; possibly TRBD1 or TRBD2 for D (5 bases each). CDR3 size: 15 residues. Germline values: CDR1 DFQATT, CDR2 SNEGSKA (reference sequence). V lost 4 bases and J lost 6, with 22 bases in between. CDR3 protein: CSANPGTSNGGEQYF. The CDR3 DNA reads as TGCAGTGCTAACCCCGGGACCAGCAATGGGGGCGAGCAGTACTTC.

This clonotype was found a few times. J is TRBJ2-2 and V is TRBV5-1; 8 bases are a match to TRBD1. Germline values: CDR1 SGHRS, CDR2 YFSETQ. With V trimmed by 3 bases and J by 7 bases, 5 bases remained unmatched. The CDR3 consists of 14 residues. The CDR3 reads CASSSRQGNGELFF. CDR3 nucleotide sequence: TGCGCCAGCAGCTCCAGACAGGGGAACGGGGAGCTGTTTTTT.

The gene calls are TRBV6-5 and TRBJ2-2; no definite D call. CDR1 MNHEY and CDR2 SVGAGI come from the germline V gene. CDR3 size: 15 residues. V lost 7 bases to trimming and J lost 5 bases, with 17 bases between them. CDR3 sequence: CASNPSTALTGELFF. In DNA form, the CDR3 reads TGTGCCAGCAACCCATCGACGGCTTTGACCGGGGAGCTGTTTTTT.

This clonotype was counted at least ten times. The genes are TRBV9 and TRBJ2-6; no definite D call. Germline assignment: CDR1 SGDLS and CDR2 YYNGEE. CDR3 length equals 14 residues. Trimming took off 4 bases at V and 0 bases at J, with 5 bases between the two ends. The CDR3 here is CASSRASGANVLTF. DNA of the CDR3: TGTGCCAGCAGCAGGGCCTCTGGGGCCAACGTCCTGACTTTC.

A few counts support this clonotype. The genes are TRBV10-3 and TRBJ2-7, with D hard to call. Germline V gene lookup returns CDR1 ENHRY and CDR2 SYGVKD. The V end lost 6 bases, the J end lost 7 bases, and 10 bases lay between the germline ends. This CDR3 comprises 11 residues. The CDR3 loop is CAIRDAREQYF. CDR3 DNA: TGTGCCATCAGAGACGCTCGAGAGCAGTACTTC.

This clonotype was seen many times. This sequence joins TRBV7-9 and TRBJ2-5; the match to TRBD1 covers 9 bases. Germline CDR1 SEHNR, CDR2 FQNEAQ (reference sequence). The CDR3 is 14 amino acids. The J segment lost 5 bases and the V segment lost 6 bases, leaving 7 bases of the junction unmatched. The CDR3: CASRPGQGNETQYF. As DNA, the CDR3 is TGTGCCAGCAGACCGGGACAGGGAAATGAGACCCAGTACTTC. The variable domain in full, completed from reference TRBV7-9 and TRBJ2-5, reads DTGVSQNPRHKITKRGQNVTFRCDPISEHNRLYWYRQTLGQGPEFLTYFQNEAQLEKSRLLSDRFSAERPKGSFSTLEIQRTEQGDSAMYLCASRPGQGNETQYFGPGTRLLVL.

This clonotype was found a few times. The chain joins TRBV20-1 to TRBJ2-7; TRBD1 aligns across 9 bases. The CDR3 contains 13 residues. Germline V gene lookup returns CDR1 DFQATT and CDR2 SNEGSKA (reference sequence). The CDR3 protein is CSQVRTGDYEQYF. For the CDR3, the DNA is TGCAGCCAAGTGAGGACAGGGGATTACGAGCAGTACTTC.

This rearrangement joins TRBV11-1 to TRBJ2-3, with no clear D. This CDR3 contains 12 residues. V lost 4 bases and J lost 4, with 6 bases in between. Germline V gene lookup returns CDR1 SGHAT and CDR2 FQDESV (reference sequence). The CDR3 here is CASSSLADTQYF. CDR3 nucleotide sequence: TGTGCCAGCAGCTCCCTTGCAGATACGCAGTATTTT.

The chain is built from TRBV6-5 and TRBJ2-5; either TRBD1 or TRBD2 may fit D (6 bases each). This CDR3 is built from 14 residues. V was trimmed by 5 bases and J by 3 bases, leaving 13 bases between them. The germline V gene encodes CDR1 MNHEY and CDR2 SVGAGI. The CDR3 DNA is TGTGCCAGCAGTAAGGGGGGCGGGGAAGAGACCCAGTACTTC. Amino acid sequence: CASSKGGGEETQYF.